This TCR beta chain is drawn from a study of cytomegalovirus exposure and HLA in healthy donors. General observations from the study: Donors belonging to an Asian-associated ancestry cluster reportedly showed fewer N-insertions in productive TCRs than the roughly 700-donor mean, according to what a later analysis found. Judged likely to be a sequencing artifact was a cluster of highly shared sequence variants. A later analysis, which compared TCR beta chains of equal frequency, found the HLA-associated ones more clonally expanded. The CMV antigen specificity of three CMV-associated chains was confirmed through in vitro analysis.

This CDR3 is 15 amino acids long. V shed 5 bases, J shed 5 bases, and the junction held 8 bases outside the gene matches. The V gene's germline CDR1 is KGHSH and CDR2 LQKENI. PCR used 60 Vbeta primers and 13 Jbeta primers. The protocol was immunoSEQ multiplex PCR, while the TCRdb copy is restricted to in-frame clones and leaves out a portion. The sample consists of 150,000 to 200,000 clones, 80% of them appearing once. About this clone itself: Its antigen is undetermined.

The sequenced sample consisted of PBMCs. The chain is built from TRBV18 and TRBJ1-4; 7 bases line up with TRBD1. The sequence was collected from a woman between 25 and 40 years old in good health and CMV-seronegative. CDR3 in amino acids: CASSYDRVGNEKLFF. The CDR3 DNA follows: TGTGCCAGCTCATACGACAGGGTGGGGAATGAAAAACTGTTTTTT.